These 10 T cell receptor beta chains originate from one sample sequenced in a study of blood T cells in healthy people across ages. Using a J-beta primer mix together with a sample-barcoded 5' primer, a second PCR was run for about 7 to 12 cycles. Using its own MiXCR run on the 5' RACE reads, TCRdb lists one record per CDR3 protein. The table has about 1,500,000 distinct CDR3 sequences, 28% seen once. Sequencing was done on a sample of blood. Receptors were obtained from a woman aged 25 to 39 in good health.

CDR3 bases: TGTGCCAGCAGTTACGCCCGGACTAGCGGGAGCTCCTACGAGCAGTACTTC. Translation gives CASSYARTSGSSYEQYF. The genes are TRBV6-2 or TRBV6-3 and TRBJ2-7; TRBD2 matches 13 bases. Germline V CDR1 and CDR2: MNHEY, SVGEGT. The CDR3 is 17 amino acids. After removal of 2 bases from V and 0 bases from J, the junction contained 4 bases not matched to a gene.

The sample holds a few counts of this clonotype. The CDR3 DNA reads as TGCAGTGCGACGAATCCGGGACAGGATAACTATGGCTACACCTTC. It codes for CSATNPGQDNYGYTF. J is TRBJ1-2 and V is TRBV20-1; 8 nucleotides line up with TRBD1. This CDR3 comprises 15 residues. With V trimmed by 6 bases and J by 1 base, 10 bases remained unmatched. Germline V CDR1 and CDR2: DFQATT, SNEGSKA (reference sequence).

This clonotype occurred many times. V is TRBV15 and J is TRBJ2-5; no definite D call. Trimming stripped 4 bases from V and 2 bases from J, with 11 bases between. Germline V gene data show CDR1 as LNHNV and CDR2 as YYDKDF (reference sequence). CDR3 size: 14 residues. As DNA, the CDR3 is TGTGCCACCAGCAAGATGGGGTTACAAGAGACCCAGTACTTC. It yields the protein CATSKMGLQETQYF. Full variable domain (remainder filled in from reference TRBV15 and TRBJ2-5): DAMVIQNPRYQVTQFGKPVTLSCSQTLNHNVMYWYQQKSSQAPKLLFHYYDKDFNNEADTPDNFQSRRPNTSFCFLDIRSPGLGDTAMYLCATSKMGLQETQYFGPGTRLLVL.

At least ten counts were recorded for this clonotype. The chain recombines TRBV3-1 with TRBJ2-7; D remains ambiguous. The length of the CDR3 is 14 residues. Germline CDR1 LGHDT, CDR2 YNNKEL (reference sequence). Deletions cut 1 base from V and 0 bases from J, with 7 bases between. Here the CDR3 DNA reads TGTGCCAGCAGCCAAGGCAGGAGCTCCTACGAGCAGTACTTC. Translation gives CASSQGRSSYEQYF.

This chain joins TRBV29-1 and TRBJ1-1; D gene uncertain. The CDR3 spans 11 residues. Germline V gene lookup returns CDR1 SQVTM and CDR2 ANQGSEA. The V and J ends lost 3 bases and 5 bases respectively, with 7 bases between them. This chain's CDR3 is CSVDHETEAFF. In DNA, the CDR3 is TGCAGCGTTGACCACGAGACTGAAGCTTTCTTT.

This clonotype was seen a handful of times. V usage is TRBV5-1 and J usage is TRBJ1-1; the D gene is possibly TRBD1 (5 bases). The CDR3 runs 12 residues. Germline V gives CDR1 SGHRS, CDR2 YFSETQ. V gave up 4 bases and J gave up 11 bases, with 15 bases separating them. CDR3 amino acids: CASSPGRDQAFF. DNA for the CDR3: TGCGCCAGCAGCCCTGGTAGGGACCAGGCTTTCTTT.

Worth noting for this clonotype: A much more abundant neighbour one base away suggests this may be a read error. The chain is built from TRBV12-3 or TRBV12-4 and TRBJ1-2; tentative D call: TRBD1 (5 bases). The CDR3 has 12 residues. The CDR3 region is CANSFGGDGYTF. The CDR3 bases are TGTGCCAACAGTTTTGGAGGGGATGGCTACACCTTC.

The V and J genes are TRBV19 and TRBJ2-7; no clear D. Germline assignment: CDR1 LNHDA and CDR2 SQIVND (reference sequence). Between the trimmed V and J ends, which lost 1 base and 4 bases, there was a span of 8 bases. CDR3 length: 13 residues. The CDR3 nucleotides are TGTGCCAGTAGTATAGGACGGCAATACGAGCAGTACTTC. It codes for CASSIGRQYEQYF.

The chain is built from TRBV2 and TRBJ1-6; maybe TRBD1 (6 bases). This CDR3 comprises 13 residues. The V end was cut by 4 bases, the J end by 9 bases, with 10 bases between. Germline V CDR1 and CDR2: SNHLY, FYNNEI. The DNA of the CDR3 is TGTGCCAGCAGTGGACAGGACCTTTCACCCCTCCACTTT. Its translation is CASSGQDLSPLHF.

This chain joins TRBV15 and TRBJ2-5, with D possibly being TRBD1 or TRBD2 (5 bases each). CDR1 and CDR2 from the germline V gene are LNHNV and YYDKDF (reference sequence). The CDR3 extends over 14 amino acids. V was trimmed by 0 bases and J by 11 bases, leaving 16 bases between them. CDR3 DNA sequence: TGTGCCACCAGCAGAGAAAAAGTCGTAGGGGAGCAGTACTTC. Its translation is CATSREKVVGEQYF.